The rows below give T cell receptor beta chains drawn from one sample of a study of T cells in Graves' hyperthyroidism and ophthalmopathy. TCRdb re-called the multiplex PCR reads through MiXCR, storing one row per CDR3 protein. This table holds roughly 720,000 distinct CDR3 sequences, 17% found once. Input material: blood. These receptors originate from a man aged 45-65 years with Graves' hyperthyroidism. The conserved cysteine and the conserved F or W are not part of the CDR3 here.

J: TRBJ2-7
V: TRBV20-1
CDR3: SAGKTGVYEQY

J: TRBJ2-5
V: TRBV20-1
CDR3: SARVAERTETQY

J: TRBJ1-3
V: TRBV7-9
CDR3: ASSLALGLYSGNTIY

J: TRBJ2-7
V: TRBV11-2
CDR3: ASSGTSGRVNEQY

J: TRBJ2-1
V: TRBV28
CDR3: ASCTGSTYNEQF

J: TRBJ1-3
V: TRBV2
CDR3: ASRARIYSSGNTIY

J: TRBJ2-5
V: TRBV2
CDR3: ASSELAKETQY

J: TRBJ1-4
V: TRBV6-1
CDR3: ASRTGGTNEKLF

J: TRBJ1-2
V: TRBV7-8
CDR3: ASSLGATPAINYGYT

J: TRBJ2-4
V: TRBV12-5
CDR3: ASGLLTGPLIILAKNIQY

J: TRBJ1-2
V: TRBV29-1
CDR3: SVGHGQMSTYGYT

J: TRBJ2-7
V: TRBV29-1
CDR3: SVELAEAYEQY

J: TRBJ2-2
V: TRBV6-5
CDR3: ASSYSSGYPNTGELF

J: TRBJ2-7
V: TRBV30
CDR3: AWDRGSGFSYEQY

J: TRBJ1-1
V: TRBV5-5
CDR3: ASSVDRASEAF

J: TRBJ2-1
V: TRBV6-2/TRBV6-3
CDR3: ASSYSQGNEQF

J: TRBJ2-3
V: TRBV11-1
CDR3: ASSLALAGVGTDTQY

J: TRBJ1-1
V: TRBV3-1
CDR3: ASSQVRGEAF

J: TRBJ2-7
V: TRBV28
CDR3: ASQSVGRTYEQY

J: TRBJ2-1
V: TRBV7-3
CDR3: ASSTWTGAGNEQF

J: TRBJ1-1
V: TRBV18
CDR3: ASSGDEGVNTEAF

J: TRBJ2-2
V: TRBV19
CDR3: ATTITGTGELF

J: TRBJ2-5
V: TRBV28
CDR3: ASSTSQGAFKTQY

J: TRBJ1-3
V: TRBV5-1
CDR3: ASSLPEQASGNTIY

J: TRBJ2-1
V: TRBV6-5
CDR3: ASSYGGTSYWSSYNEQF

J: TRBJ1-5
V: TRBV10-1
CDR3: ASSEAFNQPQH

J: TRBJ1-2
V: TRBV5-5
CDR3: ASSLSVSTGYYGYT

J: TRBJ2-1
V: TRBV7-2
CDR3: ASSLGPSRLPNNEQL

J: TRBJ2-1
V: TRBV6-1
CDR3: ASSEPTRGGSYNEQF

J: TRBJ2-7
V: TRBV11-2
CDR3: ASSLATWTPYEQY

J: TRBJ2-7
V: TRBV13
CDR3: ASSLRTSYSYEQY

J: TRBJ2-3
V: TRBV28
CDR3: ASSWGGSGTDTQY

J: TRBJ2-3
V: TRBV29-1
CDR3: SAPGLAGSGDTQY

J: TRBJ2-5
V: TRBV12-3/TRBV12-4
CDR3: ASSFVAGLAGLRETQY

J: TRBJ1-4
V: TRBV4-3
CDR3: ASSADWQGAWKLF

J: TRBJ1-2
V: TRBV6-1
CDR3: ASQSNSNYGYT

J: TRBJ2-7
V: TRBV7-2
CDR3: ASSWGTSAYYEQY

J: TRBJ2-3
V: TRBV14
CDR3: ASSQARGRGPDTQY

J: TRBJ2-3
V: TRBV24-1
CDR3: ATSDSGEGLEDTQY

J: TRBJ2-2
V: TRBV19
CDR3: ASSITYWGRGNTGELF

J: TRBJ1-2
V: TRBV20-1
CDR3: SARADIYGYT

J: TRBJ2-3
V: TRBV3-1
CDR3: ASSPLSETSTDTQY

J: TRBJ1-1
V: TRBV3-1
CDR3: ASSQPNLNTEAF

J: TRBJ2-1
V: TRBV10-1
CDR3: ASSPGGKDSEQF

J: TRBJ2-1
V: TRBV20-1
CDR3: SARLENRGNEQF

J: TRBJ1-5
V: TRBV15
CDR3: ATRYSTNQPQH

J: TRBJ2-7
V: TRBV29-1
CDR3: SVETWGQGHPYEQY

J: TRBJ1-4
V: TRBV5-1
CDR3: ASSLEATNEKLF

J: TRBJ2-7
V: TRBV10-3
CDR3: AISGGTWEQY

J: TRBJ1-3
V: TRBV12-3/TRBV12-4
CDR3: ASRSVPSGNTIY

J: TRBJ1-1
V: TRBV6-2/TRBV6-3
CDR3: ASSYSTGHIEAF

J: TRBJ2-7
V: TRBV6-1
CDR3: ASSPEGAGENEQY

J: TRBJ1-1
V: TRBV5-1
CDR3: ASSLVPTAMNTEAF

J: TRBJ2-1
V: TRBV27
CDR3: ASSSVTGMNEQF